The source of this T cell receptor beta chain is a study of control samples from healthy donors and cancer patients. V was shortened by 2 bases and J by 2 bases, with 13 bases between the two germline ends. CDR1 SGHRS and CDR2 YFSETQ come from the germline V gene. The CDR3 extends over 15 amino acids. The assay was immunoSEQ multiplex PCR, and TCRdb's table has in-frame clones only and misses some. The sample consists of around 90,000 clones, about 83% of them appearing once. The specimen was blood. The J gene is TRBJ1-1, the V gene TRBV5-1; D uncertain. This TCR was recovered from a woman aged 35 to 49 in good health. The CDR3 DNA reads as TGCGCCAGCAGCTTATCGGGCCTCCTTAACACTGAAGCTTTCTTT. It encodes CASSLSGLLNTEAFF.